This T cell receptor beta chain was observed in a study of identical twins. Ten or more counts support this clonotype. Unique molecular identifiers were in the cDNA, with template-switch universal primer binding. TCRdb processed the 5' RACE reads anew with MiXCR; each CDR3 protein has one entry. The data contain a few hundred thousand distinct CDR3 sequences, more than 9% of them singletons. Germline loops: CDR1 MGHRA, CDR2 YSYEKL. This CDR3 contains 16 residues. The trim removed 1 base at V and 0 bases at J, leaving 5 bases unmatched. The sample also formed part of further work on yellow fever vaccine responses in identical twins.

Source material: CD8+ T cells sorted from blood. The rearrangement joins TRBV4-1 to TRBJ2-7, with TRBD2 matching over 8 bases. The receptor comes from a woman between 18 and 30 years old in good health. The CDR3 sequence is CASSQVREGSSYEQYF. CDR3 in DNA: TGCGCCAGCAGCCAAGTACGGGAGGGGAGCTCCTACGAGCAGTACTTC.